This T cell receptor beta chain was sequenced in a study of CD8 T cells in ankylosing spondylitis. The CDR3 contains 14 residues. The junction had 10 bases not matched to a gene; V was cut back by 6 bases and J by 6 bases. This clonotype was seen ten or more times. TCRdb fed the 5' RACE reads into MiXCR, producing one record per CDR3 protein. The repertoire includes some 200,000 distinct CDR3 sequences, around 13% of them detected once, and approximately 17% sits in the top ten. This sequence joins TRBV12-3 or TRBV12-4 and TRBJ2-7; 8 nucleotides agree with TRBD1. The sequencing input was blood, either unsorted or a sorted T cell fraction (not recorded which). The source of this sequence is a male donor with ankylosing spondylitis or in good health (not recorded which). CDR3 region: CASSLGYTGGEQYF. CDR3 nucleotide sequence: TGTGCCAGCAGCCTGGGATACACAGGGGGCGAGCAGTACTTC.